The clone carrying this TCR beta chain was detected only a few times. This sample stems from a study of Graves' ophthalmopathy and Graves' hyperthyroidism. Amplification targeted the TCR beta CDR3 regions, with RNA transcripts as the source material. HTBI-primed first-round RT-PCR preceded second-round multiplex PCR. Each CDR3 protein gets one entry after TCRdb re-called the multiplex PCR reads with MiXCR. This table has a few hundred thousand distinct CDR3 sequences, less than 40% appearing once. Sequencing was done on a sample of peripheral blood or thyroid tissue (not recorded which). The receptor comes from an adult man with Graves' hyperthyroidism.

The CDR3 is CASSPGTFQPQHF. The CDR3 nucleotides read TGTGCCAGTAGTCCCGGGACGTTTCAGCCCCAGCATTTT. The chain combines TRBV19 with TRBJ1-5; D might be TRBD1 (5 bases). This CDR3 is 13 amino acids long. V was cut by 5 bases and J by 6 bases, with 11 bases left in between. Germline CDR1 LNHDA, CDR2 SQIVND (reference sequence).